Following are 3 T cell receptor beta chains from one sample sequenced in a study of T cells after yellow fever vaccination. TCRdb used MiXCR to reprocess the 5' RACE reads, holding one entry per CDR3 protein. The sample gives about 160,000 distinct CDR3 sequences, around 7.3% of which show up once; approximately 2.4% is in the top ten. The sample here was CD4+ T cells sorted from PBMCs, taken about 5 days after the first yellow fever vaccination. The origin of the receptors is a man in his late teens or twenties who received the YFV17D yellow fever vaccine.

This clonotype occurred a few times. The V and J genes are TRBV4-3 and TRBJ1-2, with D perhaps matching TRBD1 (5 bases). Germline V CDR1 and CDR2: LGHNA, YSLEER. This CDR3 has 14 amino acids. Trimming removed 3 bases at V and 2 bases at J, with 10 bases between. DNA for the CDR3: TGCGCCAGCAGCCACCAACAGGAAAACTATGGCTACACCTTC. Residues: CASSHQQENYGYTF.

This clonotype was counted only a few times. The rearrangement links TRBV3-1 to TRBJ1-2, with D unclear. This CDR3 has 15 amino acids. Germline V gene sequence: CDR1 LGHDT, CDR2 YNNKEL (reference sequence). V was cut by 1 base and J by 0 bases, with 9 bases left in between. The CDR3 reads CASSQGLTSNYGYTF. The CDR3 coding sequence is TGTGCCAGCAGCCAAGGACTGACTTCTAACTATGGCTACACCTTC.

The gene calls are TRBV5-1 and TRBJ2-7; TRBD1 or TRBD2 may be the D gene (7 bases each). This CDR3 comprises 15 residues. Trimming left V 3 bases short and J 1 base short, with 14 bases between. Per the germline V gene, CDR1 is SGHRS and CDR2 is YFSETQ. Here the CDR3 reads CASSSQGGRSYEQYF. CDR3 sequence (DNA): TGCGCCAGCAGCTCCCAGGGGGGGAGGTCCTACGAGCAGTACTTC.